The next 24 T cell receptor beta chains were all read from a single sample in a study of beta chain features in type 1 diabetes. Study-level findings and limits: For Type 1 diabetes patients, all four CD4+ subsets carried TCRB CDR3s that were moderately but significantly shorter.

The sequenced template was cDNA made from the entire isolated RNA. Generated by immunoSEQ multiplex PCR, the TCRdb table keeps only in-frame clones and is missing some. The data show about 180,000 clones, approximately 7.8% seen once. Their antigens are not known. Specimen: central memory CD4+ T cells from blood. The receptors here all came from a woman in her thirties or forties with type 1 diabetes.

This clone was recorded many times. Distinct nucleotide sequences in the sample also encode this CDR3. The rearrangement uses TRBV7-2 and TRBJ2-4; D possibly corresponds to TRBD2 (5 bases). This CDR3 comprises 12 residues. Trimming removed 2 bases at V and 11 bases at J, with 10 bases between. Germline CDR1 reads SGHTA; CDR2 reads FQGNSA. In DNA, the CDR3 is TGTGCCAGCAGCTTAACGGGGAGAGTTCAGTACTTC. As protein: CASSLTGRVQYF.

The chain combines TRBV7-9 with TRBJ2-3, with 9 positions matching TRBD1. The length of the CDR3 is 16 residues. With V trimmed by 4 bases and J by 6 bases, 11 bases remained unmatched. Germline values: CDR1 SEHNR, CDR2 FQNEAQ (reference sequence). For the CDR3, the DNA is TGTGCCAGCAGCTCCCTCTTGGGGACAGGGTCCGATACGCAGTATTTT. This sequence encodes CASSSLLGTGSDTQYF.

The chain carries TRBV7-9 and TRBJ1-5; 10 bases agree with TRBD1. CDR3 size: 13 residues. The V and J ends lost 6 bases and 6 bases, in that order; junction bases with no gene match: 2. Per the germline V gene, CDR1 is SEHNR and CDR2 is FQNEAQ (reference sequence). CDR3 in amino acids: CASSRDRGQPQHF. As DNA, the CDR3 is TGTGCCAGCAGTAGGGACAGGGGTCAGCCCCAGCATTTT.

This clone appeared a few times. The chain couples TRBV6-6 to TRBJ1-5, with 9 positions matching TRBD1. This CDR3 has 14 residues. The V gene end was trimmed by 6 bases and the J gene end by 6 bases; junction bases not matched to a gene: 6. CDR1 and CDR2 from the germline V gene are MNHNY and SVGAGI (reference sequence). In nucleotides, the CDR3 is TGTGCCAGCAGCCAGACAGGGGGTGCTCAGCCCCAGCATTTT. Protein product: CASSQTGGAQPQHF.

This chain uses TRBV28 with TRBJ2-1; 9 nucleotides match TRBD2. V was clipped by 8 bases and J by 4 bases; unmatched bases: 9. Germline-derived CDR1 and CDR2 are MDHEN and SYDVKM. The CDR3 consists of 15 residues. The CDR3: CASPPSSGVYNEQFF. CDR3 DNA: TGTGCCAGCCCTCCCTCTAGCGGGGTTTACAATGAGCAGTTCTTC.

The chain uses TRBV18 and TRBJ1-1; D is uncertain. The CDR3 sequence is 14 residues long. Germline V lookup: CDR1 KGHSH, CDR2 LQKENI. The V gene lost 6 bases and the J gene lost 0 bases, with 11 bases spanning the gap. CDR3 region: CASSPSAVNTEAFF. CDR3 DNA: TGTGCCAGCTCCCCTAGTGCGGTGAACACTGAAGCTTTCTTT.

The chain has TRBV7-9 and TRBJ2-1, with TRBD2 matching over 11 bases. Trimming cost V 2 bases and J 7 bases; bases outside gene matches: 7. This CDR3 has 16 residues. The germline V gene encodes CDR1 SEHNR and CDR2 FQNEAQ (reference sequence). The CDR3 is CASSLIPSGRLNEQFF. The CDR3 nucleotides read TGTGCCAGCAGCTTAATCCCTAGCGGGAGGTTAAATGAGCAGTTCTTC.

V usage is TRBV30 and J usage is TRBJ2-1; TRBD1 agrees at 8 bases. Losses at the gene ends were 5 bases for V and 9 bases for J; bases not matched to a gene: 6. From germline, CDR1 is GTSNPN and CDR2 SVGIG (reference sequence). The CDR3 loop spans 12 amino acids. The CDR3 region has the DNA TGTGCCTGGGGATCCGACAGGGGTGAGCAGTTCTTC. Translated: CAWGSDRGEQFF.

This clone has at least ten counts. The genes are TRBV2 and TRBJ2-1, with 9 bases matching TRBD2. The germline gives CDR1 SNHLY, CDR2 FYNNEI. CDR3 length equals 15 residues. V gave up 4 bases and J gave up 2 bases; unmatched junction bases: 3. Here the CDR3 DNA reads TGTGCCAGCAGTGGGGCGGGAGGGCCCTACAATGAGCAGTTCTTC. Its protein is CASSGAGGPYNEQFF.

V usage is TRBV28 and J usage is TRBJ1-5; 10 nucleotides line up with TRBD1. Trimming took 6 bases from V and 7 from J; bases not matched to a gene: 9. The CDR3 contains 15 residues. CDR1 and CDR2 from the germline V gene are MDHEN and SYDVKM. CDR3 bases: TGTGCCAGCAGCTTAGGACAGGGGGTACAACAGCCCCAGCATTTT. Protein sequence: CASSLGQGVQQPQHF.

V and J are TRBV28 and TRBJ2-2, with D maybe TRBD1 (6 bases). Germline V gives CDR1 MDHEN, CDR2 SYDVKM. This CDR3 region has 15 residues. Trimming removed 6 bases from V and 4 bases from J, with 15 bases in between. CDR3 bases: TGTGCCAGCAGGGCCTCTACAGGGACCACCGGGGAGCTGTTTTTT. Translation: CASRASTGTTGELFF.

This clone appeared a few times. V and J are TRBV9 and TRBJ1-4; no definite D call. There are 14 residues in the CDR3. Germline CDR1 is SGDLS and CDR2 is YYNGEE. Deletions cut 6 bases from V and 8 bases from J, with 17 bases between. The CDR3 DNA sequence: TGTGCCAGCACCCCTACGGGGAACGGGGAAAAACTGTTTTTT. Translating it yields CASTPTGNGEKLFF.

The sample holds a few counts of this clone. The chain employs TRBV27 and TRBJ2-1, with 13 nucleotides matching TRBD2. V was clipped by 6 bases and J by 10 bases; unmatched bases: 9. CDR3 length: 15 amino acids. The V gene's germline CDR1 is MNHEY and CDR2 SMNVEV (reference sequence). CDR3 nucleotide sequence: TGTGCCAGCAGGCTTGGGACTAGCGGGGCCCAAGAGCAGTTCTTC. Translated, it gives CASRLGTSGAQEQFF.

The CDR3 loop reads CASSEGTGYTEAFF. CDR3 nucleotide sequence: TGTGCCAGCAGCGAGGGGACAGGCTACACTGAAGCTTTCTTT. The chain is built from TRBV9 and TRBJ1-1, with 8 bases identical to TRBD1. Germline CDR1 reads SGDLS; CDR2 reads YYNGEE. The CDR3 runs to 14 residues. V lost 3 bases to trimming and J lost 3 bases; unmatched junction nucleotides: 4.

This clone was recorded many times. The chain employs TRBV5-1 and TRBJ1-4; the D is unclear. This CDR3 has 14 amino acids. The germline V gene encodes CDR1 SGHRS and CDR2 YFSETQ. V was pared by 2 bases and J by 4 bases, with 9 bases between. CDR3 bases: TGCGCCAGCAGCTTCGTCGCGGGTAATGAAAAACTGTTTTTT. As protein: CASSFVAGNEKLFF.

The chain couples TRBV19 to TRBJ1-2; 9 nucleotides line up with TRBD1. In germline, CDR1 is LNHDA, CDR2 SQIVND (reference sequence). The CDR3 runs to 16 residues. Trimming cost V 5 bases and J 8 bases; bases outside gene matches: 15. In nucleotides, the CDR3 is TGTGCCAGTAGTTCCAAACCCTCCGGGACAGGGAGAGGCTACACCTTC. Translation gives CASSSKPSGTGRGYTF. The full variable domain, its missing parts supplied by reference TRBV19 and TRBJ1-2, is DGGITQSPKYLFRKEGQNVTLSCEQNLNHDAMYWYRQDPGQGLRLIYYSQIVNDFQKGDIAEGYSVSREKKESFPLTVTSAQKNPTAFYLCASSSKPSGTGRGYTFGSGTRLTVV.

The chain joins TRBV7-9 to TRBJ1-2, with D uncertain. V lost 1 base, J lost 4 bases, and 10 bases lay in between. The CDR3 is made up of 14 amino acids. Per germline, CDR1 SEHNR and CDR2 FQNEAQ (reference sequence). This CDR3 reads CASSLGLGGYGYTF. The DNA for the CDR3 is TGTGCCAGCAGCTTAGGACTCGGAGGCTATGGCTACACCTTC.

This clone was recorded a few times. This chain connects TRBV2 to TRBJ2-5, with D maybe TRBD1 (6 bases). The CDR3 has 14 residues. In germline, CDR1 is SNHLY, CDR2 FYNNEI. Trimming took off 6 bases at V and 2 bases at J, with 13 bases between the two ends. This chain's CDR3 is CASRSGTSQETQYF. The CDR3 bases are TGTGCCAGCAGAAGTGGGACATCGCAAGAGACCCAGTACTTC.

This clone occurred a few times. The chain employs TRBV7-9 and TRBJ2-7; the D gene is possibly TRBD2 (5 bases). The V gene's germline CDR1 is SEHNR and CDR2 FQNEAQ (reference sequence). Trimming removed 5 bases from V and 1 base from J, with 21 bases in between. The CDR3 runs to 17 residues. For the CDR3, the DNA is TGTGCCAGCAGCCTAGAGTATGGCAGCGGCCCTTCCTACGAGCAGTACTTC. Translating gives CASSLEYGSGPSYEQYF.

This clone turned up a few times. The chain is built from TRBV6-4 and TRBJ2-2; a possible D gene is TRBD2 (5 bases). The germline CDR1 and CDR2 sequences are MRHNA and SNTAGT. The CDR3 consists of 14 residues. V was trimmed by 4 bases and J by 0 bases, leaving 6 bases between them. CDR3: CASSVGANTGELFF. In DNA, the CDR3 is TGTGCCAGCAGTGTGGGAGCGAACACCGGGGAGCTGTTTTTT.

V is TRBV29-1 and J is TRBJ2-2; 8 bases agree with TRBD2. Trimming at V came to 8 bases and at J to 3 bases, leaving 8 bases not matched to a gene. The length of the CDR3 is 14 residues. Germline CDR1 and CDR2: SQVTM and ANQGSEA. DNA of the CDR3: TGCAGCACCCGGGAGGGTCGGGACACCGGGGAGCTGTTTTTT. Translation gives CSTREGRDTGELFF.

This clone was recorded a few times. The chain couples TRBV7-2 to TRBJ2-6; 8 bases fit TRBD1. The CDR3 consists of 15 residues. Germline V CDR1 and CDR2: SGHTA, FQGNSA. V gave up 6 bases and J gave up 3 bases; unmatched junction bases: 4. For the CDR3, the DNA is TGTGCCAGCAGGCGGGACAGGAGTGGGGCCAACGTCCTGACTTTC. It encodes CASRRDRSGANVLTF.

The CDR3: CASQRDSSSYNEQFF. CDR3 coding DNA: TGTGCCAGTCAGCGGGACTCTAGCTCCTACAATGAGCAGTTCTTC. The rearrangement uses TRBV7-3 and TRBJ2-1, with 7 bases matching TRBD2. J lost 0 bases, V lost 9 bases, and 8 bases had no gene match. This CDR3 has 15 residues. In germline, CDR1 is SGHTA, CDR2 FQGTGA. Full variable domain (remainder filled in from reference TRBV7-3 and TRBJ2-1): GAGVSQTPSNKVTEKGKYVELRCDPISGHTALYWYRQSLGQGPEFLIYFQGTGAADDSGLPNDRFFAVRPEGSVSTLKIQRTERGDSAVYLCASQRDSSSYNEQFFGPGTRLTVL.

The rearrangement joins TRBV7-9 to TRBJ1-6; weak D call: TRBD1 (5 bases). Germline V lookup: CDR1 SEHNR, CDR2 FQNEAQ (reference sequence). Trimming pared 4 bases from V and 8 bases from J, leaving 15 bases between. This CDR3 is built from 15 residues. The CDR3 region has the DNA TGTGCCAGCAGCTCAACGGGGCCGGGGGATTCACCCCTCCACTTT. Residues: CASSSTGPGDSPLHF.